The sequence of this T cell receptor beta chain was determined in a study of T-cell memory formation after mild COVID-19. Study outcomes and limitations: There were some responding clones in pre-infection memory, which suggested that cross-reactive memory had joined.

TCRdb reprocessed the 5' RACE reads with MiXCR, giving one entry per CDR3 protein. This table holds roughly 340,000 distinct CDR3 sequences, approximately 16% found once. This clonotype was seen a handful of times. The antigen is undetermined. Germline V gene data show CDR1 as MNHEY and CDR2 as SVGAGI. This CDR3 spans 17 amino acids. V was trimmed by 0 bases and J by 3 bases, leaving 15 bases between them. This sequence originates from a man in his late teens or twenties who had mild COVID-19 (a few samples of this study predate the infection). Cell type and time point are not known. Sequencing was performed on PBMCs or a T cell subset sorted from them (not recorded which). The chain has TRBV6-5 and TRBJ2-1; possibly TRBD2 for D (6 bases). CDR3 sequence: CASSYSSLANDYNEQFF. DNA for the CDR3: TGTGCCAGCAGTTACTCGAGTCTAGCGAACGACTACAATGAGCAGTTCTTC.